This TCR beta chain stems from a study of T cell repertoires in cytomegalovirus infection. From the reads, TCRdb called clonotypes with MiXCR, one entry per CDR3 protein. The sample contains around 740,000 distinct CDR3 sequences, 35% of which appear only once. Germline V gene sequence: CDR1 MNHEY, CDR2 SVGAGI. This CDR3 is 14 amino acids long. As regards this clonotype: The germline gene is not matched at one end of the junction; a read error may be the cause.

V gene TRBV6-5 combines with J gene TRBJ2-3; possible D gene TRBD1, 5 bases. This sequence originates from a human donor in good health (CMV status not recorded). Some clones in this sample may be carry-over from other donors' samples. Sequencing used PBMCs. The CDR3 protein is CANSDSRITDTQYF. In DNA form, the CDR3 reads TGTGCCAACAGTGACAGTCGCATCACAGATACGCAGTATTTT.